This T cell receptor (beta chain) was captured by sequencing in a study of blood T cell repertoires in COVID-19. Looking at the study overall: Sites across the United States, Italy and Spain contributed samples from acute and convalescent COVID-19. The cDNA or gDNA used as material had been derived from T cells, B-cell-depleted T cells, or PBMCs.

Sequencing used immunoSEQ multiplex PCR; TCRdb keeps in-frame clones, though not all of them. The table has more than 250,000 clones, more than 70% seen once; the top ten hold roughly 5.2%. Participants reported their clinical history, and cohort assignment relied on those reports. Two negative PCRs, clearance, or symptom resolution characterized the recovered Cohort 3 donors. This clone has a handful of counts. The CDR3 sequence is 18 residues long. Trimming took 2 bases from V and 1 from J, leaving 21 bases between them. Germline CDR1 LGHNA, CDR2 YSLEER. Specimen: PBMCs or T cells enriched from blood (not recorded which). The V gene is TRBV4-3, the J gene TRBJ2-7; the D gene is possibly TRBD2 (5 bases). This TCR derives from a woman between 25 and 40 years old who had recovered from COVID-19. CDR3 DNA sequence: TGCGCCAGCAGCCAACGGGCCCCTCGGACGGGAAGTTCCTACGAGCAGTACTTC. This encodes CASSQRAPRTGSSYEQYF.